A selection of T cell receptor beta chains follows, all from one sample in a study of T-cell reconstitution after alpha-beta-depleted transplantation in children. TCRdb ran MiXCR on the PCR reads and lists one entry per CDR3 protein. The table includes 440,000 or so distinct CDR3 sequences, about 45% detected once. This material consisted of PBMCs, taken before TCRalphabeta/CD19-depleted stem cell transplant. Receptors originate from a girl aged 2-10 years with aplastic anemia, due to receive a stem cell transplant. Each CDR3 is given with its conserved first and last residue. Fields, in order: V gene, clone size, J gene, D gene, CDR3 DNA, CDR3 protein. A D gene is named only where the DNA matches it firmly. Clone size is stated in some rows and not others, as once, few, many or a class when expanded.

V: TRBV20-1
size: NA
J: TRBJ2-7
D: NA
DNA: TGCAGTGCTAAGGCTTTGGATTCCTACGAGCAGTACTTC
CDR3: CSAKALDSYEQYF

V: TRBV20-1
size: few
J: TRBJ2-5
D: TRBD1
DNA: TGCAGTGCTAGAGCCCAAACAGGGGTAGGAGAGACCCAGTACTTC
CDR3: CSARAQTGVGETQYF

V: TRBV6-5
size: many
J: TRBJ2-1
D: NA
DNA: TGTGCCAGCACCCCCGGGGGGCGACAGGACAATGAGCAGTTCTTC
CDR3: CASTPGGRQDNEQFF

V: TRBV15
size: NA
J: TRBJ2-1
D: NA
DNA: TGTGCCACCAGCAGAGATCTGGCGTTCTACAATGAGCAGTTCTTC
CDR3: CATSRDLAFYNEQFF

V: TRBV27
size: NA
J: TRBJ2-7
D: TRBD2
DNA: TGTGCCAGCAGTTTCGGGCGGGAGTCCTACGAGCAGTACTTC
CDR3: CASSFGRESYEQYF

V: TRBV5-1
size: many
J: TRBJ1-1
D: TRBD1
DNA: TGCGCCAGCAGCCCGGGGGACAGGAACACTGAAGCTTTCTTT
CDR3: CASSPGDRNTEAFF

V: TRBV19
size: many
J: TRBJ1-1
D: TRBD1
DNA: TGTGCCAGTAGACAGGGGTTGGGCACTGAAGCTTTCTTT
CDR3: CASRQGLGTEAFF

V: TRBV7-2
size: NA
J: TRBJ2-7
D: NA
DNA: TGTGCCAGCAGCTTAGAGACTCAGCAGTACTTC
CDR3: CASSLETQQYF

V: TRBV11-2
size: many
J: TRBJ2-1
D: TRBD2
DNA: TGTGCCAGCAGCTTCGATAAGACTAGCGGGAGTCCATCCTACAATGAGCAGTTCTTC
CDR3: CASSFDKTSGSPSYNEQFF

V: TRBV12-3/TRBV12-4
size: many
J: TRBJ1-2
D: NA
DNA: TGTGCCAGCAGACGGATCAACTATGGCTACACCTTC
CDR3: CASRRINYGYTF

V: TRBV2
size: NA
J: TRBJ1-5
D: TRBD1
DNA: TGTGCCAGCAGCGCCGGGACAGGAGGTAATCAGCCCCAGCATTTT
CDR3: CASSAGTGGNQPQHF

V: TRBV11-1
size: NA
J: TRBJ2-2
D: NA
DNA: TGTGCCAGCACCCGAGGAGGGGAGGCGAACACCGGGGAGCTGTTTTTT
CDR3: CASTRGGEANTGELFF

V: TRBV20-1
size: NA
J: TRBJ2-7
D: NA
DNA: TGCAGTGCTAGAGATGGGCGGCTTTACGAGCATTACTTC
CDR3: CSARDGRLYEHYF

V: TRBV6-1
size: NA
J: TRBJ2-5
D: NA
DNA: TGTGCCAGTTCCCCCGGAGAGACGGAGACCCAGTACTTC
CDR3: CASSPGETETQYF

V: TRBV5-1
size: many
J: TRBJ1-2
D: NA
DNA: TGCGCCAGCAGCTTGGCGTTGGATGGCTACACCTTC
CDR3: CASSLALDGYTF

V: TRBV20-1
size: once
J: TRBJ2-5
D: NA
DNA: TGCAGTGCTAGAGATCAGGTGTACCAAGAGACCCAGTACTTC
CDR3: CSARDQVYQETQYF

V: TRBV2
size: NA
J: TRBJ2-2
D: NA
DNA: TGTGCCAGCAGTCAGACCGAAGGAGGTTCCAAACTGTTTTTT
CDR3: CASSQTEGGSKLFF

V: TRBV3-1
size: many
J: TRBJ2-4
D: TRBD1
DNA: TGTGCCAGCAGCCCACCACAGGGGCCCAAAAACATTCAGTACTTC
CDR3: CASSPPQGPKNIQYF

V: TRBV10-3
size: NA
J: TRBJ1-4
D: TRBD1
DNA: TGTGCCATCAGGGGGACAGGGGAGAATGAAAAACTGTTTTTT
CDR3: CAIRGTGENEKLFF

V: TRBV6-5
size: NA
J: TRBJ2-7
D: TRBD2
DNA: TGTGCCAGCAGTTACAACGGGAGGACCTACGAGCAGTACTTC
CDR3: CASSYNGRTYEQYF

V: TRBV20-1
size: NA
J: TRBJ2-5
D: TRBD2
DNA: TGCAGTGCTAGAGTCTTACTAGCGGGAATTGGAAGGGAGACCCAGTACTTC
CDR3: CSARVLLAGIGRETQYF

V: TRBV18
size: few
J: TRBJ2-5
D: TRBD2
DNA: TGTGCCAGCTCCCCGGCCGGGGGGATATTGGTGGAGACCCAGTACTTC
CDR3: CASSPAGGILVETQYF

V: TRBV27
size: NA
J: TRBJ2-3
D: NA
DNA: TGTGCCAGCAGTGGCCGACTGGGGGCGGTGACAGATACGCAGTATTTT
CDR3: CASSGRLGAVTDTQYF

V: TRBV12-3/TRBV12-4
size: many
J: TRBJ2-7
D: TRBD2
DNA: TGTGCCAGCGGGACTAGCGGGATCTACGAGCAGTACTTC
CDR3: CASGTSGIYEQYF

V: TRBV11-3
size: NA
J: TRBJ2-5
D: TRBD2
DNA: TGTGCCAGCAGAACGCTTATGAGCGGGAGAGAGACCCAGTACTTC
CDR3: CASRTLMSGRETQYF

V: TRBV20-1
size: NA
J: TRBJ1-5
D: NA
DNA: TGCAGTGCTAGGAGGGAAGGCAATCAGCCCCAGCATTTT
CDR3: CSARREGNQPQHF

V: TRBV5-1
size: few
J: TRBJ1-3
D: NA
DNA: TGCGCCAGCAGCCCCGGTGGAAATGGAGGATACACCATATATTTT
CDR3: CASSPGGNGGYTIYF

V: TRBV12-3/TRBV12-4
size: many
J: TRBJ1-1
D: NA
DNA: TGTGCCAGCAGCCCCATAACCAACACTGAAGCTTTCTTT
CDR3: CASSPITNTEAFF

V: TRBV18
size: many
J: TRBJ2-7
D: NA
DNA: TGTGCCAGCTCACCACCCGTTTCCTACGAGCAGTACTTC
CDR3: CASSPPVSYEQYF

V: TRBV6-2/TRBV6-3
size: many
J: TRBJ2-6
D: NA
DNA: TGTGCCAGCAGTTACGGTCGCTCTGGGGCCAACGTCCTGACTTTC
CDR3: CASSYGRSGANVLTF

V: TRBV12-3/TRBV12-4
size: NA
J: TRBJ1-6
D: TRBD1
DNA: TGTGCCAGCAGCCACGACAGGGGCACCCTCCACTTT
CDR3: CASSHDRGTLHF

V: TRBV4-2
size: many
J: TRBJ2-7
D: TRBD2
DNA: TGTGCCAGCAGCCAAGGTACCGTTCCGGGGGGGAACGAATACGAGCAGTACTTC
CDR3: CASSQGTVPGGNEYEQYF

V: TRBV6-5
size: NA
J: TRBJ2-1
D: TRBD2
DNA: TGTGCCAGCAGTACCGAGGGACTAGCGACCAATGAGCAGTTCTTC
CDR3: CASSTEGLATNEQFF

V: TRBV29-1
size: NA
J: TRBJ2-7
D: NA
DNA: TGCAGCGTTGAAGATAACAGGCACGAGCAGTACTTC
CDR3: CSVEDNRHEQYF

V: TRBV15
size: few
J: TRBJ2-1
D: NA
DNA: TGTGCCACCAGCGGTTGGACTCGCCCATACAATGAGCAGTTCTTC
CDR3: CATSGWTRPYNEQFF

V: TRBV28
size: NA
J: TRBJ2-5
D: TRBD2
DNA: TGTGCCAGCCGCAGCGGGGGTGATGAGACCCAGTACTTC
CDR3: CASRSGGDETQYF

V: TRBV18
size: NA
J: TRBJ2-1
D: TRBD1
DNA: TGTGCCAGCTCACCACCCGGTTTAGGGGGCGCGAAACCCAATGAGCAGTTCTTC
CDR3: CASSPPGLGGAKPNEQFF

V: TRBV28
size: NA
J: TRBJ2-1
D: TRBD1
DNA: TGTGCCAGCAGTTCCCCCGACAGGGGATGGAGCAATGAGCAGTTCTTC
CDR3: CASSSPDRGWSNEQFF

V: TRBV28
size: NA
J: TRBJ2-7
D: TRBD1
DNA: TGTGCCAGCAGTCAACCGACAGGGGTTTCCTACGAGCAGTACTTC
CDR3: CASSQPTGVSYEQYF

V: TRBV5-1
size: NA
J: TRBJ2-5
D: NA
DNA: TGCGCCAGCAGCTTGGGGATGTGGGAGACCCAGTACTTC
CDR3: CASSLGMWETQYF

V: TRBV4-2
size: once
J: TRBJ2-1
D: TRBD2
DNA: TGTGCCAGTAGCCTCCCTAGCGGGAGGGCCAATGAGCAGTTCTTC
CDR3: CASSLPSGRANEQFF

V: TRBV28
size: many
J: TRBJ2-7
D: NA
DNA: TGTGCCAGCAGTTTCTCAATTTCCTACGAGCAGTACTTC
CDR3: CASSFSISYEQYF

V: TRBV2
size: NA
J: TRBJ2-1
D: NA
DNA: TGTGCCAGCAGCGAATGGCCCGGGGGCCCTTACAATGAGCAGTTCTTC
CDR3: CASSEWPGGPYNEQFF

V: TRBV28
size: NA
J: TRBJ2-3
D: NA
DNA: TGTGCCAGCAGTATCGTCACCGGGCTGCTCACAGATACGCAGTATTTT
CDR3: CASSIVTGLLTDTQYF

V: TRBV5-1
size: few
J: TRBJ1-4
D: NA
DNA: TGCGCCAGCAGCTTAGGAGGGGATGGCGAAAAACTGTTTTTT
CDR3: CASSLGGDGEKLFF

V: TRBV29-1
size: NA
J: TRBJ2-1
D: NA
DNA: TGCAGCGTTGAAGACCAGATAGGACCCTACAATGAGCAGTTCTTC
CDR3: CSVEDQIGPYNEQFF

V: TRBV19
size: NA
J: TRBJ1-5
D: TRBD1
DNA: TGTGCCAGCTTACAGGGGAATCAGCCCCAGCATTTT
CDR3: CASLQGNQPQHF

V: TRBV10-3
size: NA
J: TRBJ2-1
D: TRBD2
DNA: TGTGCCATCAGCCCGAGCGGGGGGGCCTCCTACAATGAGCAGTTCTTC
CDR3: CAISPSGGASYNEQFF

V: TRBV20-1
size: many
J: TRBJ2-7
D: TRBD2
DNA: TGCAGTGCTAGTGGCCGGGAGGCCTGGGAGCAGTACTTC
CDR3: CSASGREAWEQYF

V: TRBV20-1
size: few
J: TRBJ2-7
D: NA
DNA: TGCAGTGCTCTCTCCGGGCTGGGAGAGAGACGGCAGTACTTC
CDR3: CSALSGLGERRQYF

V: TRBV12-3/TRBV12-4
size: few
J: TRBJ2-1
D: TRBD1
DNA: TGTGCCAGCACCCCGGACAGGAGAAGGGCTAATGGGCAGTTCTTC
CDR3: CASTPDRRRANGQFF

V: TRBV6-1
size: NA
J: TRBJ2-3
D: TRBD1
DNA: TGTGCCAGCAGGTGGGACAGTTTCACAGATACGCAGTATTTT
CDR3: CASRWDSFTDTQYF

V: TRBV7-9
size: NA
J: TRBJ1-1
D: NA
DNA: TGTGCCAGCAGCTTAGAAATGGGAACCGAAGCTTTCTTT
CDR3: CASSLEMGTEAFF